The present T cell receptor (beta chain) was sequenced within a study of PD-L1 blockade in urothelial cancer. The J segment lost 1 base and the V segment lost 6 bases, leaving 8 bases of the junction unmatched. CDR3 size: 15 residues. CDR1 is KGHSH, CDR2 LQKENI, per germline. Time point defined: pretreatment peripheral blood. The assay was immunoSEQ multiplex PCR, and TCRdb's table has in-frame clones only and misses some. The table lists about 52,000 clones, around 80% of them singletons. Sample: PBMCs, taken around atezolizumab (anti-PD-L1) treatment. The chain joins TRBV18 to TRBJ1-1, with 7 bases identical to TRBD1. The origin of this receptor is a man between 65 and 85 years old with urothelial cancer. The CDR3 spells CASSSTGTENTEAFF. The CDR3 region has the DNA TGTGCCAGCTCGTCCACCGGGACAGAGAACACTGAAGCTTTCTTT.